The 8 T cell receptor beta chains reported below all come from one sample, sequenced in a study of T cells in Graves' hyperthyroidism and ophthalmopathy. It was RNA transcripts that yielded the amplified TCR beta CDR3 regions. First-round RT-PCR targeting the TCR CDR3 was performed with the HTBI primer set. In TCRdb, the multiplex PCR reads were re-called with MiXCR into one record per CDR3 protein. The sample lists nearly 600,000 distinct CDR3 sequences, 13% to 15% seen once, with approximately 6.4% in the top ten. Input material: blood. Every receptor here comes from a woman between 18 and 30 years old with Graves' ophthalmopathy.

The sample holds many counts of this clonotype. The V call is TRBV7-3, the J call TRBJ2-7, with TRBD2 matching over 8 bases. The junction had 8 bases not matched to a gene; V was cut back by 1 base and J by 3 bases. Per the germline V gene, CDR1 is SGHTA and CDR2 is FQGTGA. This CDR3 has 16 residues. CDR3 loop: CASSLRPGGPVYEQYF. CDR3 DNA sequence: TGTGCCAGCAGCTTAAGGCCGGGAGGGCCAGTCTACGAGCAGTACTTC.

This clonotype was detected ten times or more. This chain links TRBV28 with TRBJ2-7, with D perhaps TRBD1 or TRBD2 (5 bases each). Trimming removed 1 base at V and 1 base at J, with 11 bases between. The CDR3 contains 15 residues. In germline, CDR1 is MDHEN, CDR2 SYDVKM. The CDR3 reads CASSLSYGASYEQYF. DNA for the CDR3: TGTGCCAGCAGTTTATCTTACGGGGCATCCTACGAGCAGTACTTC. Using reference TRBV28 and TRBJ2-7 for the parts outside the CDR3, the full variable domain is DVKVTQSSRYLVKRTGEKVFLECVQDMDHENMFWYRQDPGLGLRLIYFSYDVKMKEKGDIPEGYSVSREKKERFSLILESASTNQTSMYLCASSLSYGASYEQYFGPGTRLTVT.

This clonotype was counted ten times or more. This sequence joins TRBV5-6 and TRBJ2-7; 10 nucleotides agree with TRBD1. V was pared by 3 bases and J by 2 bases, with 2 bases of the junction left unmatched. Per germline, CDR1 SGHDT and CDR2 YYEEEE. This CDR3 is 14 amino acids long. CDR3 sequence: CASSSTGGPYEQYF. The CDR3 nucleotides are TGTGCCAGCAGCTCGACAGGGGGCCCCTACGAGCAGTACTTC.

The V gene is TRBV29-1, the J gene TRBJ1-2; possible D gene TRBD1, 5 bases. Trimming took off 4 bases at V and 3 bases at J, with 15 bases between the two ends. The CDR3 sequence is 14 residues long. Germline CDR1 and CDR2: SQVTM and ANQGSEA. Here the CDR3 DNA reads TGCAGCGTTGTTTACTCCGGGACGGACTATGGCTACACCTTC. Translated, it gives CSVVYSGTDYGYTF.

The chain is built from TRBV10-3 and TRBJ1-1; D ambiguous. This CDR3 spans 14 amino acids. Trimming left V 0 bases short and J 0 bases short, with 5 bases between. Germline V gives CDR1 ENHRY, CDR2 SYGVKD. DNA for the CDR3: TGTGCCATCAGTGAGTCGAGACTGAACACTGAAGCTTTCTTT. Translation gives CAISESRLNTEAFF.

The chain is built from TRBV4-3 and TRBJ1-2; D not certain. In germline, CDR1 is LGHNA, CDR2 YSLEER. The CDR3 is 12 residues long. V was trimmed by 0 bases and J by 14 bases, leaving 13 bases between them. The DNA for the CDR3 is TGCGCCAGCAGCCAAGAGGCAGTAGGACCGACCTTC. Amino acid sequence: CASSQEAVGPTF.

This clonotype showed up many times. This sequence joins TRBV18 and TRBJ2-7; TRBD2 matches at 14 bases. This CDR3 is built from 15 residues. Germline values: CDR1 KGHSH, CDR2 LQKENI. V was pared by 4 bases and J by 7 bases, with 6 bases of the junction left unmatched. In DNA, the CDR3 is TGTGCCAGCTCACGCCCGGGACTAGCGGGAGAAGAGCAGTACTTC. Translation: CASSRPGLAGEEQYF.

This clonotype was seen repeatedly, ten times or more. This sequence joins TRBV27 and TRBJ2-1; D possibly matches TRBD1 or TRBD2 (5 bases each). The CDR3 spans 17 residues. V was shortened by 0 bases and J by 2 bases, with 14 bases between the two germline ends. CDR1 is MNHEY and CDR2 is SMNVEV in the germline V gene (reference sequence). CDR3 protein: CASSLSGFRGAYNEQFF. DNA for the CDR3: TGTGCCAGCAGTTTATCGGGGTTCCGAGGGGCCTACAATGAGCAGTTCTTC.